The 10 T cell receptor beta chains below were found in one sample sequenced in a study of blood T cells in healthy people across ages. PCR was performed a second time for roughly 7 to 12 cycles using a sample-barcoded 5' primer and a J-beta primer mix. From the 5' RACE reads, TCRdb called clonotypes with MiXCR, one entry per CDR3 protein. The table has about 1.6 million distinct CDR3 sequences, around 35% seen once. Input material: blood. The receptors shown here come from a woman in her twenties or thirties in good health.

The rearrangement links TRBV7-8 to TRBJ2-7; maybe TRBD2 (6 bases). The CDR3 consists of 16 residues. From germline, CDR1 is SGHVS and CDR2 FQNEAQ. Trimming took 3 bases from V and 0 from J, leaving 15 bases between them. The CDR3 DNA follows: TGTGCCAGCAGCTTGGGCCCTAGCGCGGGCTCCTACGAGCAGTACTTC. It is translated as CASSLGPSAGSYEQYF.

This clonotype is a singleton in its sample. The chain couples TRBV7-2 to TRBJ2-3, with D hard to call. Germline V gives CDR1 SGHTA, CDR2 FQGNSA. The CDR3 is made up of 18 amino acids. V dropped 2 bases and J dropped 0 bases, with 18 bases sitting between them. In nucleotides, the CDR3 is TGTGCCAGCAGCTTACGAAATCTTGGGTTTGCCAGCACAGATACGCAGTATTTT. As protein: CASSLRNLGFASTDTQYF.

This clonotype was seen more than once but under ten times. The CDR3 nucleotides read TGTGCCAGCATATTGGGGCTATCCTACGAGCAGTACTTC. Translating gives CASILGLSYEQYF. V and J are TRBV6-1 and TRBJ2-7; possibly TRBD1 for D (5 bases). CDR3 length equals 13 residues. CDR1 MNHNS and CDR2 SASEGT come from the germline V gene. Deletions cut 7 bases from V and 1 base from J, with 11 bases between.

The chain links TRBV2 to TRBJ2-7; D is perhaps TRBD1 or TRBD2 (5 bases each). The CDR3 is made up of 13 amino acids. The germline CDR1 and CDR2 sequences are SNHLY and FYNNEI. V was cut by 5 bases and J by 6 bases, with 14 bases left in between. CDR3 sequence: CASSLGPQVEQYF. DNA for the CDR3: TGTGCCAGCAGTCTGGGACCGCAAGTCGAGCAGTACTTC. Variable domain in full (rest from reference TRBV2 and TRBJ2-7): EPEVTQTPSHQVTQMGQEVILRCVPISNHLYFYWYRQILGQKVEFLVSFYNNEISEKSEIFDDQFSVERPDGSNFTLKIRSTKLEDSAMYFCASSLGPQVEQYFGPGTRLTVT.

Details on this clonotype: This may be a read error: a much more frequent sequence differs by one nucleotide. V is TRBV29-1 and J is TRBJ2-7, with 11 bases aligning to TRBD2. Germline CDR1 reads SQVTM; CDR2 reads ANQGSEA. The CDR3 covers 14 residues. V shed 7 bases, J shed 4 bases, and the junction held 9 bases outside the gene matches. CDR3 nucleotides: TGCAGCGCTTTACTAGCGGGAGAATCGTACGAGCAGTACTTC. Protein: CSALLAGESYEQYF.

This clonotype was seen a few times. V usage is TRBV6-6 and J usage is TRBJ1-2; 9 bases are shared with TRBD1. Per germline, CDR1 MNHNY and CDR2 SVGAGI (reference sequence). This CDR3 is built from 13 residues. V shed 11 bases, J shed 3 bases, and the junction held 7 bases outside the gene matches. The CDR3 is CAVKGQGDYGYTF. In nucleotides, the CDR3 is TGTGCCGTAAAGGGACAGGGTGACTATGGCTACACCTTC.

This sequence joins TRBV10-3 and TRBJ2-1; D is possibly TRBD2 (7 bases). Germline lookup yields CDR1 ENHRY and CDR2 SYGVKD. With 4 bases removed from V and 2 bases from J, the gap between germline ends came to 12 bases. The CDR3 totals 15 residues. In DNA, the CDR3 is TGTGCCATCAGTGCCTCGGGGGGCCCCTACAATGAGCAGTTCTTC. This gives the protein CAISASGGPYNEQFF.

This sequence joins TRBV5-1 and TRBJ2-1, with 13 bases lining up with TRBD2. This CDR3 has 15 amino acids. V lost 5 bases and J lost 9; bases outside the gene matches: 8. Per germline, CDR1 SGHRS and CDR2 YFSETQ. The CDR3 region is CASRKGTSGGGEQFF. In nucleotides, the CDR3 is TGCGCCAGCAGAAAGGGTACTAGCGGGGGGGGTGAGCAGTTCTTC.

This chain links TRBV28 with TRBJ2-5, with D tentatively TRBD1 (7 bases). The germline V and J ends were trimmed by 3 bases and 5 bases, with 25 bases remaining between them. The germline gives CDR1 MDHEN, CDR2 SYDVKM. This CDR3 is built from 18 residues. CDR3 in DNA: TGTGCCAGCAGTTTTGGCCTCCAGGACAGGCGGGGTCGGGAGACCCAGTACTTC. Its protein is CASSFGLQDRRGRETQYF.

This clonotype was observed a few times. This chain connects TRBV11-2 to TRBJ2-3, with D tentatively TRBD1 (5 bases). Germline lookup yields CDR1 SGHAT and CDR2 FQNNGV. There are 12 residues in the CDR3. V lost 5 bases to trimming and J lost 11 bases, with 14 bases between them. The CDR3 here is CASSPRTQMQYF. The CDR3 DNA reads TGTGCCAGCAGCCCGAGGACACAGATGCAGTATTTT. Full variable domain (outside the CDR3, taken from reference TRBV11-2 and TRBJ2-3): EAGVAQSPRYKIIEKRQSVAFWCNPISGHATLYWYQQILGQGPKLLIQFQNNGVVDDSQLPKDRFSAERLKGVDSTLKIQPAKLEDSAVYLCASSPRTQMQYFGPGTRLTVL.